This T cell receptor beta chain is from a study of blood T cell repertoires in COVID-19. For the study at large: In each case, the material was cDNA or gDNA derived from T cells, B-cell-depleted T cells, or PBMCs.

This clone has just a few counts. The authors' processing: Estimated nucleated cell counts came from reference gene primer amplification. TCRdb's copy holds only in-frame clones and misses some; the assay was immunoSEQ multiplex PCR. The V and J calls and clone size were taken over from that table, and D and trimming were inferred from the DNA. The data hold under 300,000 clones, with 82% observed a single time. This CDR3 region has 17 residues. Trimming pared 1 base from V and 4 bases from J, leaving 19 bases between. Germline CDR1 and CDR2: MNHEY and SMNVEV (reference sequence). Material: peripheral blood. This clonotype was obtained from a woman aged 18-35 years with acute or convalescent COVID-19. V gene TRBV27 combines with J gene TRBJ2-5; D is perhaps TRBD2 (6 bases). The CDR3 nucleotides read TGTGCCAGCAGTTTATGGGGAGGTGCGGGGTTAGTAGAGACCCAGTACTTC. This gives the protein CASSLWGGAGLVETQYF.